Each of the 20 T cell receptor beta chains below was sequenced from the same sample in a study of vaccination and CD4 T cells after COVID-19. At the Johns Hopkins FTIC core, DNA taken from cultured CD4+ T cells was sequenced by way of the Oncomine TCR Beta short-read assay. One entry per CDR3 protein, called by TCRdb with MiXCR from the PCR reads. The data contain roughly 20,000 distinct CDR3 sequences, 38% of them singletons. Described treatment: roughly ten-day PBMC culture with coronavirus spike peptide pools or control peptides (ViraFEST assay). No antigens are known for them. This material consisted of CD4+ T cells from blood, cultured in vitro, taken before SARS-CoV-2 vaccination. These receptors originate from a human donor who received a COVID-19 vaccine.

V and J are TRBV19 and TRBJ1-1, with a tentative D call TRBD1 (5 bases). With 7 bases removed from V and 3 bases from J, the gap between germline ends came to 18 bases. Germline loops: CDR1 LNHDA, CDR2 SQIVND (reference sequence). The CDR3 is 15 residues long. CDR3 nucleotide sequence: TGTGCCAGTATGCTGCAGTCCCCGGGGCACACTGAAGCTTTCTTT. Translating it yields CASMLQSPGHTEAFF.

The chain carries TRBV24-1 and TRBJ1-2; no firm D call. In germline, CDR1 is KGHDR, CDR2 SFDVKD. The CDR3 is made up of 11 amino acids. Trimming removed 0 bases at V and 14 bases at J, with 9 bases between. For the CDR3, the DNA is TGTGCCACCAGTGATTTGGTCGCCTTAACCTTC. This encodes CATSDLVALTF.

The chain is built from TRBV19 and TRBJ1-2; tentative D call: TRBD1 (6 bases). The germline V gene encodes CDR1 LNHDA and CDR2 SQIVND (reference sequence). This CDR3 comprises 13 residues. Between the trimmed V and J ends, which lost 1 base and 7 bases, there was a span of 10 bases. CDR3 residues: CASSIGGGSGYTF. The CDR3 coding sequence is TGTGCCAGTAGTATAGGGGGGGGCTCTGGCTACACCTTC.

The DNA for the CDR3 is TGTGCCAGCAGTCTCTCCAGGGGGGGCACTGAAGCTTTCTTT. Its translation is CASSLSRGGTEAFF. The chain couples TRBV2 to TRBJ1-1; 7 nucleotides agree with TRBD1. Trimming at V came to 5 bases and at J to 4 bases, leaving 7 bases not matched to a gene. The CDR3 covers 14 residues. Germline V gene lookup returns CDR1 SNHLY and CDR2 FYNNEI. The full variable domain, its missing parts supplied by reference TRBV2 and TRBJ1-1, is EPEVTQTPSHQVTQMGQEVILRCVPISNHLYFYWYRQILGQKVEFLVSFYNNEISEKSEIFDDQFSVERPDGSNFTLKIRSTKLEDSAMYFCASSLSRGGTEAFFGQGTRLTVV.

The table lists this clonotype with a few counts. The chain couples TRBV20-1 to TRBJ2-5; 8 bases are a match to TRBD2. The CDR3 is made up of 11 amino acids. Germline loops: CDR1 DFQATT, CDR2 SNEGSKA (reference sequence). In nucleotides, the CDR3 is TGCAGCGGACTAGCTAGGGAGACCCAGTACTTC. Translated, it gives CSGLARETQYF.

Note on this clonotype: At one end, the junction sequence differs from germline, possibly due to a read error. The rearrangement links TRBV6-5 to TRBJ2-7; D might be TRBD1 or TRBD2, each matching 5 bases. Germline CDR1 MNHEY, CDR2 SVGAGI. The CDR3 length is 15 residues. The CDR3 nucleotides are TGTGCCAGCAGTGACTCGGGACGGGCGCCGGGAGAGCAGTACTTC. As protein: CASSDSGRAPGEQYF.

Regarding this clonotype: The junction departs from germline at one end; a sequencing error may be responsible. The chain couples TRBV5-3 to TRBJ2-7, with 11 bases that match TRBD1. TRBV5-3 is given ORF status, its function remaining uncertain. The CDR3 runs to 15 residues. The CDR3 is CASSWAGTGGNEQYF. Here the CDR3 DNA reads TGTGCCAGCAGCTGGGCCGGGACAGGGGGGAACGAGCAGTACTTC.

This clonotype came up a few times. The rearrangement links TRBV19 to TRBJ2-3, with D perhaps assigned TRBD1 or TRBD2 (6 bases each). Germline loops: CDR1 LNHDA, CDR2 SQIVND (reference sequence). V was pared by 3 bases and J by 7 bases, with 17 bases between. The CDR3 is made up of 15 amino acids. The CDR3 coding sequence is TGTGCCAGTAGTATTCCCCCGCAGGGGAGGTATACGCAGTATTTT. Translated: CASSIPPQGRYTQYF.

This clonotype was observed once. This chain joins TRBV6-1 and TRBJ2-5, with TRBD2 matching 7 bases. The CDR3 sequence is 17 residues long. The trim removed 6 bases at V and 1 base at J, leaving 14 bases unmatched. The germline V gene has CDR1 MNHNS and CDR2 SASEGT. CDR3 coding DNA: TGTGCCAGCAGCGGAACGACGACTAGCAACGGCCAAGAGACCCAGTACTTC. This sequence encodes CASSGTTTSNGQETQYF.

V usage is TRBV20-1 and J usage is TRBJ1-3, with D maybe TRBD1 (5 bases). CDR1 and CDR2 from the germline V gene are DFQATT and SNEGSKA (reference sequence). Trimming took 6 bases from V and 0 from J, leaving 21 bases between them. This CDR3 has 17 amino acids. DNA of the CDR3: TGCAGTGCAAGTAAGGGGTCAGCGACGAGCTCTGGAAACACCATATATTTT. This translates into CSASKGSATSSGNTIYF.

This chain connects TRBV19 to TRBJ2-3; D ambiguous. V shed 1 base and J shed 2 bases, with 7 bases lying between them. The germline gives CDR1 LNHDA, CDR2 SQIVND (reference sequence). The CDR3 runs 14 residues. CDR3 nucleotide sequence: TGTGCCAGTAGTATAGCGGACCCCACAGATACGCAGTATTTT. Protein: CASSIADPTDTQYF.

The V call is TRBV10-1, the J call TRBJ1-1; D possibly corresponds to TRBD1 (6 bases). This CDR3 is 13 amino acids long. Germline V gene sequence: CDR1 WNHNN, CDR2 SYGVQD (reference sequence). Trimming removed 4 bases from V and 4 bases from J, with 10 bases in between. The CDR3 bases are TGCGCCAGCAGTGTGGGGGGCCCCACTGAAGCTTTCTTT. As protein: CASSVGGPTEAFF.

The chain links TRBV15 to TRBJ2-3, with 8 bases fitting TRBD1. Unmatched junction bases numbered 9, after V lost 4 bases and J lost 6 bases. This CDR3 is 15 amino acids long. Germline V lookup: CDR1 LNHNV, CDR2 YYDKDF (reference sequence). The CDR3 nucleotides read TGTGCCACCAGCATGGACAGGGCGCCTCGGGATACGCAGTATTTT. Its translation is CATSMDRAPRDTQYF.

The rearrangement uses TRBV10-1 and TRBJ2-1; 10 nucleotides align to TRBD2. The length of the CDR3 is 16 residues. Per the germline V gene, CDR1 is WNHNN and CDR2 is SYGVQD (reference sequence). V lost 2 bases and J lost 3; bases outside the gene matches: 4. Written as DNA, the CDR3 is TGCGCCAGCAGTGAGACCACTAGCGGGGTCTACAATGAGCAGTTCTTC. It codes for CASSETTSGVYNEQFF.

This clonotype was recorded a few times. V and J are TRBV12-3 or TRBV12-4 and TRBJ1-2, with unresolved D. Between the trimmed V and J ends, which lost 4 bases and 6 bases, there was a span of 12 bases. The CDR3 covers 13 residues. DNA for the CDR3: TGTGCCAGCAGTTCCTTATGGACTCATGGCTACACCTTC. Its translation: CASSSLWTHGYTF.

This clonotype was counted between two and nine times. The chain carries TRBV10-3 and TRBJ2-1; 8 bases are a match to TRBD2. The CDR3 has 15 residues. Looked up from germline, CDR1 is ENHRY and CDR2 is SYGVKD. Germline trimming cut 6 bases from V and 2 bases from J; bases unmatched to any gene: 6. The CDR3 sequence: CAIRATSVPYNEQFF. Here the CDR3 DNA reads TGTGCCATCAGGGCGACTAGCGTCCCCTACAATGAGCAGTTCTTC.

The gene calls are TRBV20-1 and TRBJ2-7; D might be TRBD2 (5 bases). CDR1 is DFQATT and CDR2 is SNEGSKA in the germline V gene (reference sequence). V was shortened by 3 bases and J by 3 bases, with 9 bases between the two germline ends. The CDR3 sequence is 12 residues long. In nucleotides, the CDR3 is TGCAGTGCTAGTCGGGGAATCTACGAGCAGTACTTC. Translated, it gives CSASRGIYEQYF.

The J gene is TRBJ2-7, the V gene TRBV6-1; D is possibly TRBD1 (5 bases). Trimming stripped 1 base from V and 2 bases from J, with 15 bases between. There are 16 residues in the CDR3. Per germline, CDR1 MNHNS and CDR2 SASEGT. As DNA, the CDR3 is TGTGCCAGCAGTGAAGTTTTGGCAGGGCCGACCTACGAGCAGTACTTC. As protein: CASSEVLAGPTYEQYF.

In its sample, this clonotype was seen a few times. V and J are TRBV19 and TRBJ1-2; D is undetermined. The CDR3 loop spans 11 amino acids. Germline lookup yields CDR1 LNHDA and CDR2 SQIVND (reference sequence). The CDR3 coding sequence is TGTGCTACAAAAGCTAACTATGGCTACACCTTC. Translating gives CATKANYGYTF.

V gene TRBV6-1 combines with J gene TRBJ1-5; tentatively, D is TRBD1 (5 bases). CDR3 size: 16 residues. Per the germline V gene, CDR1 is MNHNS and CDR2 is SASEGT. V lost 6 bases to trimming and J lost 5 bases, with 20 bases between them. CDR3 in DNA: TGTGCCAGCAGCAAAGGGCGGGGGATCGGGGATCAGCCCCAGCATTTT. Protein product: CASSKGRGIGDQPQHF.